These 11 T cell receptor beta chains were all obtained from the same sample, sequenced in a study of beta chain features in type 1 diabetes. Study results and limitations: Significant though moderate, a shortening of TCRB CDR3s appeared in all four CD4+ subsets of Type 1 diabetes patients.

No antigen has been assigned to these receptors. TCRB transcripts that were expressed got sequenced, as all of the isolated RNA had been reverse transcribed. The data were produced by immunoSEQ multiplex PCR, yet TCRdb's version contains in-frame clones alone and is incomplete. The table shows approximately 52,000 clones, with roughly 63% occurring only once. The specimen was stem cell memory CD4+ T cells from blood. The receptors derive from a woman aged 25 to 39 with type 1 diabetes.

The chain combines TRBV2 with TRBJ2-3; a weak D match, TRBD2 (6 bases). V lost 4 bases, J lost 3 bases, and 8 bases lay in between. CDR3 length: 13 residues. The germline CDR1 and CDR2 sequences are SNHLY and FYNNEI. The DNA of the CDR3 is TGTGCCAGCAGTGGGGGGAGGACAGATACGCAGTATTTT. Translated, it gives CASSGGRTDTQYF.

The chain combines TRBV6-1 with TRBJ1-1; D gene uncertain. The CDR3 spans 14 residues. V lost 2 bases and J 0 bases, leaving 7 bases between the germline ends. The germline V gene has CDR1 MNHNS and CDR2 SASEGT. CDR3 DNA sequence: TGTGCCAGCAGTGAATTGGCTGTGAACACTGAAGCTTTCTTT. It specifies CASSELAVNTEAFF.

This clone was observed a few times. CDR3 in DNA: TGTGCCAGCAGCTACGGGACAGCCCCCATCTCCGAGCAGTACTTC. It codes for CASSYGTAPISEQYF. The V and J genes are TRBV5-4 and TRBJ2-7, with 7 nucleotides matching TRBD1. The CDR3 contains 15 residues. Trimming cost V 3 bases and J 6 bases; bases outside gene matches: 12. Germline CDR1 SGHNT, CDR2 YYREEE (reference sequence).

V gene TRBV28 combines with J gene TRBJ1-5, with a weak D call TRBD1 (6 bases). Between the trimmed V and J ends, which lost 1 base and 4 bases, there was a span of 11 bases. The germline CDR1 and CDR2 sequences are MDHEN and SYDVKM. The CDR3 covers 15 residues. This CDR3 reads CASSLSGAGNQPQHF. DNA of the CDR3: TGTGCCAGCAGTTTATCAGGGGCTGGGAATCAGCCCCAGCATTTT.

The table lists this clone with a count of one. The gene calls are TRBV15 and TRBJ1-5; D is perhaps TRBD1 (5 bases). Germline V gene sequence: CDR1 LNHNV, CDR2 YYDKDF (reference sequence). Between the trimmed V and J ends, which lost 1 base and 6 bases, there was a span of 13 bases. The CDR3 runs 15 residues. CDR3 loop: CATSRGQGGSQPQHF. The CDR3, as DNA: TGTGCCACCAGCAGAGGCCAGGGAGGCAGTCAGCCCCAGCATTTT.

The V gene is TRBV21-1, the J gene TRBJ2-1; the table gives TRBD1 as D, unverified against the DNA. TRBV21-1 is reported as a pseudogene. The CDR3 has 16 residues. The CDR3 DNA reads as TGTGCCAGCAGCAATCGTCAGGTTATCTCCTACAATGAGCAGTTCTTC. Amino acids: CASSNRQVISYNEQFF.

This rearrangement joins TRBV5-4 to TRBJ1-5; the D gene is possibly TRBD1 (6 bases). CDR3 size: 13 residues. From germline, CDR1 is SGHNT and CDR2 YYREEE (reference sequence). V was trimmed by 4 bases and J by 7 bases, leaving 12 bases between them. This chain's CDR3 is CASSIDRSQPQHF. The CDR3 coding sequence is TGTGCCAGCAGCATTGACAGGTCCCAGCCCCAGCATTTT.

The chain carries TRBV30 and TRBJ1-1, with unresolved D. CDR1 is GTSNPN, CDR2 SVGIG, per germline (reference sequence). The ends were cut back, 4 bases at V and 4 bases at J, with 7 bases in the middle. The CDR3 runs to 11 residues. CDR3 nucleotides: TGTGCCTGGACTCGGAGCACTGAAGCTTTCTTT. Protein sequence: CAWTRSTEAFF.

The chain is built from TRBV7-9 and TRBJ2-1, with 9 bases lining up with TRBD2. CDR1 is SEHNR, CDR2 FQNEAQ, per germline (reference sequence). V lost 6 bases and J lost 2; bases outside the gene matches: 2. This CDR3 has 14 amino acids. The CDR3 bases are TGTGCCAGCAGGGCTAGCGGGACCTACAATGAGCAGTTCTTC. The encoded protein is CASRASGTYNEQFF.

This chain links TRBV6-1 with TRBJ2-5; 11 positions match TRBD1. Trimming cost V 3 bases and J 5 bases; bases outside gene matches: 2. CDR3 length equals 14 residues. Looked up from germline, CDR1 is MNHNS and CDR2 is SASEGT. The CDR3 loop reads CASSEDRGRETQYF. CDR3 nucleotide sequence: TGTGCCAGCAGTGAGGACAGGGGGCGTGAGACCCAGTACTTC.

The rearrangement uses TRBV28 and TRBJ1-5, with 8 bases aligning to TRBD1. Per the germline V gene, CDR1 is MDHEN and CDR2 is SYDVKM. With V trimmed by 0 bases and J by 0 bases, 7 bases remained unmatched. The CDR3 runs to 18 residues. CDR3: CASSLWTGDMISNQPQHF. The CDR3 DNA reads TGTGCCAGCAGTTTATGGACAGGGGATATGATTAGCAATCAGCCCCAGCATTTT.